This TCR beta chain was recorded in a study of Ad26.COV2.S vaccination and SARS-CoV-2 variants. V lost 0 bases and J 2 bases, leaving 13 bases between the germline ends. CDR1 is SGHDT and CDR2 is YYEEEE in the germline V gene. The CDR3 length is 16 residues. Using immunoSEQ multiplex PCR, the repertoire was profiled, and TCRdb retains in-frame clones only, with some absent. The sample includes over 350,000 clones, approximately 90% of them seen just once. The treatment was: roughly 19 received Ad26.COV2.S at low or high dose, single or two shots; about 5 received placebo; per-sample allocation not given. Specimen acquisition occurred on day 63 following the initial vaccine or placebo injection. Expression of Wuhan-strain SARS-CoV-2 spike came from the Ad26 vector that formed the vaccine.

The chain combines TRBV5-6 with TRBJ2-3, with D possibly being TRBD1 (5 bases). The TCR was taken from a person between 18 and 65 years old who received the Ad26.COV2.S COVID-19 vaccine or a placebo. Specimen: peripheral blood, collected in a trial of Ad26.COV2.S vaccine versus placebo. The CDR3 protein is CASSLVGLGPTDTQYF. In DNA, the CDR3 is TGTGCCAGCAGCTTGGTCGGTCTGGGGCCCACAGATACGCAGTATTTT.